This TCR beta chain appears in the sequencing data of a study of T cell responses to AZD1222 COVID-19 vaccine. As for the study in general: Second doses that came at about 4 or about 12 weeks were put together.

Study-wide results and caveats: Epitopes outside B.1.351 and B.1.1.7 mutated regions reportedly drew nearly half of spike TCRs. Repertoires were obtained only post-peak T cell response.

This CDR3 has 16 amino acids. Germline loops: CDR1 MDHEN, CDR2 SYDVKM. V lost 7 bases and J lost 6; bases outside the gene matches: 15. Regarding this clone: Its antigen is undetermined.

Data came from immunoSEQ multiplex PCR; TCRdb stores just in-frame clones and leaves some out. The table lists more than 95,000 clones, over 75% of them singletons. Here the sequenced sample was peripheral blood, taken on day 0 of AZD1222 vaccination. The chain employs TRBV28 and TRBJ2-7; 10 nucleotides agree with TRBD1. The sequence was obtained from an adult in good health. Here the CDR3 DNA reads TGTGCCAGCACCTCCTCCGGGACAGGGGTCATCGTCGAGCAGTACTTC. Encoded protein: CASTSSGTGVIVEQYF.